Listed below are T cell receptor beta chains from one sample, sequenced in a study of control samples from healthy donors and cancer patients. Produced via immunoSEQ multiplex PCR; TCRdb's table is partial and in-frame only. The sample lists fewer than 25,000 clones; about 83% were seen once. Sequencing was carried out using PBMCs. These receptors came from a man aged 60 to 69 with head and neck cancer. CDR3s include the opening cysteine and the closing phenylalanine or tryptophan. The order of the fields is D gene, J gene, V gene, clone size, CDR3 DNA, CDR3 protein. A D gene is named only where the DNA matches it firmly. Size values are once, few and many counts, or a class for expanded clones, and some rows have none.

D gene: -; J gene: TRBJ2-1; V gene: TRBV27; clone size: once; CDR3 DNA: TGTGCTCGTAGGAGAGAGCAGTTCTTC; CDR3 protein: CARRREQFF
D gene: -; J gene: TRBJ2-5; V gene: TRBV11-3; clone size: -; CDR3 DNA: TGTGCCAGCAGCTTAGAAGAGACCCAGTACTTC; CDR3 protein: CASSLEETQYF
D gene: TRBD1; J gene: TRBJ2-2; V gene: TRBV28; clone size: -; CDR3 DNA: TGTGCCAGCAGTCGGGACAGGGATTTCCCCGGGGAGCTGTTTTTT; CDR3 protein: CASSRDRDFPGELFF
D gene: TRBD1; J gene: TRBJ2-1; V gene: TRBV18; clone size: few; CDR3 DNA: TGTGCCAGCTCACCACAAGGGGGCGGATTCAATGAGCAGTTCTTC; CDR3 protein: CASSPQGGGFNEQFF
D gene: TRBD1; J gene: TRBJ1-2; V gene: TRBV5-6; clone size: -; CDR3 DNA: TGTGCCAGCAGCAGAGACAGGGCCAGCTATGGCTACACCTTC; CDR3 protein: CASSRDRASYGYTF
D gene: TRBD1; J gene: TRBJ2-1; V gene: TRBV19; clone size: -; CDR3 DNA: TGTGCCAGTAGTAGGATAGACAGGGCTGGATACAATGAGCAGTTCTTC; CDR3 protein: CASSRIDRAGYNEQFF
D gene: -; J gene: TRBJ2-3; V gene: TRBV7-2; clone size: once; CDR3 DNA: TGTGCCAGCAGCTTAGCGAGGCAGAGAAGCACAGATACGCAGTATTTT; CDR3 protein: CASSLARQRSTDTQYF
D gene: -; J gene: TRBJ1-4; V gene: TRBV2; clone size: few; CDR3 DNA: TGTGCCAGCAGTGCGAGTGCCTATAATGAAAAACTGTTTTTT; CDR3 protein: CASSASAYNEKLFF
D gene: -; J gene: TRBJ1-5; V gene: TRBV7-2; clone size: once; CDR3 DNA: TGTGCCAGCAGCTTAACCGGGACCAGGGGCAATCAGCCCCAGCATTTT; CDR3 protein: CASSLTGTRGNQPQHF
D gene: TRBD2; J gene: TRBJ2-1; V gene: TRBV5-4; clone size: -; CDR3 DNA: TGTGCCAGCAGCGTACCGGGACTAGCGAGTATAAATGAGCAGTTCTTC; CDR3 protein: CASSVPGLASINEQFF
D gene: -; J gene: TRBJ1-3; V gene: TRBV3-1/TRBV3-2; clone size: -; CDR3 DNA: TGTGCCAGCAGCCTCTATCCGGGAAACACCATATATTTT; CDR3 protein: CASSLYPGNTIYF
D gene: TRBD2; J gene: TRBJ2-2; V gene: TRBV9; clone size: -; CDR3 DNA: TGTGCCAGCAGAGCGGGGGGGAACACCGGGGAGCTGTTTTTT; CDR3 protein: CASRAGGNTGELFF
D gene: -; J gene: TRBJ2-5; V gene: TRBV5-6; clone size: -; CDR3 DNA: TGTGCCAGCAGCTTCGTCGCGAGCCAAGAGACCCAGTACTTC; CDR3 protein: CASSFVASQETQYF
D gene: -; J gene: TRBJ1-2; V gene: TRBV5-4; clone size: -; CDR3 DNA: TGTGCCAGCAGCCCCACATCCACGGTTGGCTACACCTTC; CDR3 protein: CASSPTSTVGYTF
D gene: -; J gene: TRBJ2-1; V gene: TRBV28; clone size: -; CDR3 DNA: TGTGCCAGCAGTTTAGTGGGTTCCTACAATGAGCAGTTCTTC; CDR3 protein: CASSLVGSYNEQFF
D gene: -; J gene: TRBJ1-5; V gene: TRBV27; clone size: -; CDR3 DNA: TGTGCCAGCAGTCAGCAGGGTTTTAGCAATCAGCCCCAGCATTTT; CDR3 protein: CASSQQGFSNQPQHF
D gene: -; J gene: TRBJ2-1; V gene: TRBV7-6; clone size: -; CDR3 DNA: TGTGCCAGCAGCAGTTCTCTCATGGGGAGCTCCTACAATGAGCAGTTCTTC; CDR3 protein: CASSSSLMGSSYNEQFF
D gene: -; J gene: TRBJ1-6; V gene: TRBV3-1/TRBV3-2; clone size: -; CDR3 DNA: TGTGCCAGCACCCCAAGGCAAGGGGCCCACTATAATTCACCCCTCCACTTT; CDR3 protein: CASTPRQGAHYNSPLHF
D gene: -; J gene: TRBJ2-7; V gene: TRBV11-2; clone size: few; CDR3 DNA: TGTGCCAGCAGCTTGGCAGGGGTATACGAGCAGTACTTC; CDR3 protein: CASSLAGVYEQYF
D gene: TRBD1; J gene: TRBJ2-5; V gene: TRBV7-6; clone size: -; CDR3 DNA: TGTGCCAGCAGCGTAGGACAGGTTCAAGAGACCCAGTACTTC; CDR3 protein: CASSVGQVQETQYF
D gene: TRBD1; J gene: TRBJ1-3; V gene: TRBV10-3; clone size: -; CDR3 DNA: TGTGCCATCAGTAGACAGGGAACGACTGGAAACACCATATATTTT; CDR3 protein: CAISRQGTTGNTIYF
D gene: -; J gene: TRBJ2-3; V gene: TRBV4-1; clone size: -; CDR3 DNA: TGCGCCAGCAGCCAAGAATCGGTCGGAGATACGCAGTATTTT; CDR3 protein: CASSQESVGDTQYF
D gene: TRBD1; J gene: TRBJ1-4; V gene: TRBV28; clone size: -; CDR3 DNA: TGTGCCAGCAGTCCTCCCCCGGGACAGGGTGTTGAAAAACTGTTTTTT; CDR3 protein: CASSPPPGQGVEKLFF